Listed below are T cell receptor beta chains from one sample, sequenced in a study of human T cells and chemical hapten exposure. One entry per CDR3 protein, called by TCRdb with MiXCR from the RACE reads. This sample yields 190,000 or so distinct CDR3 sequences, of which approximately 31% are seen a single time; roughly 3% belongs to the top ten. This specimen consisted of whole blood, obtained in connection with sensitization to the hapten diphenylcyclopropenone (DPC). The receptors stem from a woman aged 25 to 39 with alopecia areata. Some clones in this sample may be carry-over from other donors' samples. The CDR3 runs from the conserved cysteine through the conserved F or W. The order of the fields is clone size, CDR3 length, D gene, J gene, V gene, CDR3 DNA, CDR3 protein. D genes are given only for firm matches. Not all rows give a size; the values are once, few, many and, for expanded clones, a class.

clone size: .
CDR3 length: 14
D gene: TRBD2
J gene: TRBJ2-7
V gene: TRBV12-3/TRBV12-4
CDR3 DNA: TGTGCCAGCAGGCCTGGACTAGCGGGGGTAGAGCAGTACTTC
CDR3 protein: CASRPGLAGVEQYF

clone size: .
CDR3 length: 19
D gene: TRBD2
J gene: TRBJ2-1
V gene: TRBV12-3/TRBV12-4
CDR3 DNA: TGTGCCAGCAGTCACCCCCCGGGACTAGCGGGAAGCTCCTACAATGAGCAGTTCTTC
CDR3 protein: CASSHPPGLAGSSYNEQFF

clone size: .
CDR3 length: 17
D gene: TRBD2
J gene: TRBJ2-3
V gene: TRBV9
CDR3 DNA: TGTGCCAGCAGCCCTCGGGGACTAGCGGGGGGAACAGATACGCAGTATTTT
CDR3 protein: CASSPRGLAGGTDTQYF

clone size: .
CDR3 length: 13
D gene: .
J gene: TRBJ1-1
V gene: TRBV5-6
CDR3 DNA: TGTGCCAGCAGCTTGGGATTTGGCACTGAAGCTTTCTTT
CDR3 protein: CASSLGFGTEAFF

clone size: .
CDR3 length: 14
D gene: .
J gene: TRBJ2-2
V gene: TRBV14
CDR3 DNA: TGTGCCAGCAGCCAATTCAGGAACACCGGGGAGCTGTTTTTT
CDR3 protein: CASSQFRNTGELFF

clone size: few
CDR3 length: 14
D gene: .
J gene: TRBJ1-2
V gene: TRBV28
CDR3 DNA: TGTGCCAGCAGTCCCCCGGGGGGCCGGTATGGCTACACCTTC
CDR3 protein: CASSPPGGRYGYTF

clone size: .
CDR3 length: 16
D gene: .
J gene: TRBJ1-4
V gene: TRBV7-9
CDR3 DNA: TGTGCCAGCAGCTTAGGTTCGAACGTTCCCTATGAAAAACTGTTTTTT
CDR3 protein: CASSLGSNVPYEKLFF

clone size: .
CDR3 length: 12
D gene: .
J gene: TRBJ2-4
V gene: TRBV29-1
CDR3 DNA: TGCAGCGTTGTTAACTCGGTAAACAGTCAGTACTTC
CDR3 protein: CSVVNSVNSQYF

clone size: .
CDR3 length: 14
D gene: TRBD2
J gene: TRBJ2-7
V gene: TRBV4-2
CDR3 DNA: TGTGCCAGCAGCCAATTAGGACTAGCCAACGAGCAGTACTTC
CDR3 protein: CASSQLGLANEQYF

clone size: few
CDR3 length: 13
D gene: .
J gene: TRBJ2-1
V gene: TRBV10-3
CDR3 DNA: TGTGCCATCAGTGAGCCTGCTACGGATGAGCAGTTCTTC
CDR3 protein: CAISEPATDEQFF

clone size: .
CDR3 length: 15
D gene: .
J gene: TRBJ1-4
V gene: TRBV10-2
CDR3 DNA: TGCGCCAGCAGCGCGGGATTTGCAACTAATGAAAAACTGTTTTTT
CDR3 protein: CASSAGFATNEKLFF

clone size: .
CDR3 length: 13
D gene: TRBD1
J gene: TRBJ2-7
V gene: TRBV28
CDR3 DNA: TGTGCCAGCGCTCAGGGGGCTTCCTACGAGCAGTACTTC
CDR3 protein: CASAQGASYEQYF

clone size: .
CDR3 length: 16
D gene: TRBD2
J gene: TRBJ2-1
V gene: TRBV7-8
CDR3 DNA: TGTGCCAGCAGCTTGAGGCTAGCGGCCTATTACAATGAGCAGTTCTTC
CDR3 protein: CASSLRLAAYYNEQFF

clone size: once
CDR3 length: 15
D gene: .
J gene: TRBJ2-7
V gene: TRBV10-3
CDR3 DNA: TGTGCCATCAGTGAGCCCATAGGACTCCACTACGAGCAGTACTTC
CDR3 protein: CAISEPIGLHYEQYF

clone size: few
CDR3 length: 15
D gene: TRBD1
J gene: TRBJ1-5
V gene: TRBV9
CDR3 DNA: TGTGCCAGCAGCCCGGGACAGTCCAGTTTACAGCCCCAGCATTTT
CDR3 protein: CASSPGQSSLQPQHF

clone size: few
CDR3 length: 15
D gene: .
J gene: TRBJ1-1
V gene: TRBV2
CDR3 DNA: TGTGCCAGCAGACCCCTGACAGGTTCGAACACTGAAGCTTTCTTT
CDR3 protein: CASRPLTGSNTEAFF

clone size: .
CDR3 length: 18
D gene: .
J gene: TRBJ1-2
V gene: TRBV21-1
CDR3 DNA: TGTGCCAGCAGCAAGAACTCCGGGACAGGGCTTAATGACTATGGCTACACCTTC
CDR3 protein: CASSKNSGTGLNDYGYTF

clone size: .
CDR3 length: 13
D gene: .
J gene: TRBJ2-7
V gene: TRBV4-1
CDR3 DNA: TGCGCCAGCAGCCAGACAGTAACCTACGAGCAGTACTTC
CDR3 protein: CASSQTVTYEQYF

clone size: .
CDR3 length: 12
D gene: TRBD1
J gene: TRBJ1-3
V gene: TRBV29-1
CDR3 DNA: TGCAGCGTTCAGGGGGCTGGAAACACCATATATTTT
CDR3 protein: CSVQGAGNTIYF

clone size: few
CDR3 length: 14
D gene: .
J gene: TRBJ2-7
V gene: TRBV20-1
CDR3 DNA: TGCAGTGCTAGAGATCGGCAGGGAACCTACGAGCAGTACTTC
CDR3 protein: CSARDRQGTYEQYF

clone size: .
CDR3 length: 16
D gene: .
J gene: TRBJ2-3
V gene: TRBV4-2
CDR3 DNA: TGTGCCAGCAGCCAAGGGACCGGGACTAGCACAGATACGCAGTATTTT
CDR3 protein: CASSQGTGTSTDTQYF

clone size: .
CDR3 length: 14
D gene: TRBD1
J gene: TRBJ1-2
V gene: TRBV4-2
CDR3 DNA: TGTGCCAGCAGCCAGGGACAGATCATCTATGGCTACACCTTC
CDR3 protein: CASSQGQIIYGYTF

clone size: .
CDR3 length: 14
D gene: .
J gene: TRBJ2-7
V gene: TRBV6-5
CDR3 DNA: TGTGCCAGCAGTTATGGGACGGTAGGCTACGAGCAGTACTTC
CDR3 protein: CASSYGTVGYEQYF

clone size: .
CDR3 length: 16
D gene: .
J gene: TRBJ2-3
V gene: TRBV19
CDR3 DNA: TGTGCCAGTAGTGCCGGGAAAAGATCGGGGGCAGATACGCAGTATTTT
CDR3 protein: CASSAGKRSGADTQYF

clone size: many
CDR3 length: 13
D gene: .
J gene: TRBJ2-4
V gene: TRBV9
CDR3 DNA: TGTGCCAGCAGCGTAGCAGGAGGGTATACTCAGTACTTC
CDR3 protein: CASSVAGGYTQYF

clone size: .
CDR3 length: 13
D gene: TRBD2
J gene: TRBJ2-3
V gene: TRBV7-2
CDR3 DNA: TGTGCCAGTGGAAGACTAGCGCTAGATACGCAGTATTTT
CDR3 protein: CASGRLALDTQYF

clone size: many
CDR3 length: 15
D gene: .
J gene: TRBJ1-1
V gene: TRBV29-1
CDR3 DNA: TGCAGCGTTGGGCCGCTAACCCCCCTAGGCGGTTCAGCTTTCTTT
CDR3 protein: CSVGPLTPLGGSAFF

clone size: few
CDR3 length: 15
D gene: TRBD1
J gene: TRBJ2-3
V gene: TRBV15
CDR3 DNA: TGTGCCACCAGCCAGGGACAGGGCGTCAAAGATACGCAGTATTTT
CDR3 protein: CATSQGQGVKDTQYF

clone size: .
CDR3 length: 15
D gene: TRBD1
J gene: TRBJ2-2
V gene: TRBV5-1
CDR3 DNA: TGCGCCAGCAGCCGACAGGGGACGAACACCGGGGAGCTGTTTTTT
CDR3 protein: CASSRQGTNTGELFF

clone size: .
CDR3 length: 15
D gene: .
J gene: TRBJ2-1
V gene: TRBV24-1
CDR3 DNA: TGTGCCACCAGTGTCGGAGCGGACAACTACAATGAGCAGTTCTTC
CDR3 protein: CATSVGADNYNEQFF

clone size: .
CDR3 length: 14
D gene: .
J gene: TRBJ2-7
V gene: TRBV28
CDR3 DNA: TGTGCCAGCAGTTCGGCGGACAAAATCTACGAGCAGTACTTC
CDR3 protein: CASSSADKIYEQYF

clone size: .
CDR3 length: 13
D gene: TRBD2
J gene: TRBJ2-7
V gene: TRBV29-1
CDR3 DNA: TGCAGCGTTGGAGGCGGGAGTACCGAGGGGCAGTACTTC
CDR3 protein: CSVGGGSTEGQYF

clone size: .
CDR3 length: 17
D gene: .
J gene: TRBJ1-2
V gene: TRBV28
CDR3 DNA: TGTGCCAGCAGTTTATACGGCGGCAGGGGCGCTAACTATGGCTACACCTTC
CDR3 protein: CASSLYGGRGANYGYTF

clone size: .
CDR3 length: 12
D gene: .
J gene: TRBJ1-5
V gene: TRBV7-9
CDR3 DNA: TGTGCCAGCAGCAACGGGGGCCAGCCCCAGCATTTT
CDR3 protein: CASSNGGQPQHF